This T cell receptor (beta chain) was documented in a study of molecular identifiers for immune sequencing clone quantification. Details on this clonotype: The CDR3 end shows no conserved phenylalanine or tryptophan, and so a read error is likely.

Naive CD8 libraries were made from roughly 20,000 to 1,000,000 sorted cells, and they used 10%, 30% or 50% RNA. Per germline, CDR1 MGHRA and CDR2 YSYEKL. V lost 4 bases and J 8 bases, leaving 14 bases between the germline ends. The CDR3 spans 13 residues. The use of previously described methods and listed TCR primers produced the bulk TCR libraries. TCRdb analysed the PCR reads with MiXCR anew, one entry per CDR3 protein. The data hold around 480,000 distinct CDR3 sequences, with 25% observed a single time. The receptor's source is a human donor in good health. Some libraries in this study had Jurkat cell RNA spiked in. This chain uses TRBV4-1 with TRBJ1-1; no clear D gene. Sequenced sample: naive CD8+ T cells from blood, with Jurkat cell RNA spiked in. Stated subset: FACS-sorted CD8+CD4-CCR7+CD45RA+ naive T cells. CDR3 amino acids: CASSPLSSKEAFY. The CDR3 region has the DNA TGCGCCAGCAGCCCACTCTCTTCGAAGGAAGCTTTCTAT.